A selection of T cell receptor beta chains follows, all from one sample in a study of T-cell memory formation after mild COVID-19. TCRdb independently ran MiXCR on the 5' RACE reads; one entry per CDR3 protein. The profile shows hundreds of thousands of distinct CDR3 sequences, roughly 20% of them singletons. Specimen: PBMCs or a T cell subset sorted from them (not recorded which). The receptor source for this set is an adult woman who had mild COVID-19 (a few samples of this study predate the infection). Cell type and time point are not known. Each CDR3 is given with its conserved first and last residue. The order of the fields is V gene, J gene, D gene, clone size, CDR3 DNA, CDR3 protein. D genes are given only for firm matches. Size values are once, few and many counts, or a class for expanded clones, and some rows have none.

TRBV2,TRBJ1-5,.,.,TGTGCCAGCAGTGAAGGTTTTCCCGATCAGCCCCAGCATTTT,CASSEGFPDQPQHF
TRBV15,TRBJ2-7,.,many,TGTGCCACCAGCAGAGATGTTTCGCTCAGGGAACGTTTGAACGAGCAGTACTTC,CATSRDVSLRERLNEQYF
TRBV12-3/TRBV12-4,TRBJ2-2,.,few,TGTGCCAGCACTCAAGCCGGGGAGCTGTTTTTT,CASTQAGELFF
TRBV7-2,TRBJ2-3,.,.,TGTGCCAGCAGCTTAGCCCCCTTGGGGAGCGGCACAGATACGCAGTATTTT,CASSLAPLGSGTDTQYF
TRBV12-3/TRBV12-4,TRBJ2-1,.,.,TGTGCCAGCAGTTTTAGGCGGGCCGCCTCCTACAATGAGCAGTTCTTC,CASSFRRAASYNEQFF
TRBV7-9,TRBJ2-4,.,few,TGTGCCAGCGCGTCAGGGCTCGCCAAAAACATTCAGTACTTC,CASASGLAKNIQYF
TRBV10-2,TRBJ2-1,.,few,TGCGCCAGTGCCGACCGTGGGCGAGGGGACAATGAGCAGTTCTTC,CASADRGRGDNEQFF
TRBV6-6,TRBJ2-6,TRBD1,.,TGTGCCAGCAGTGAACGGACAGGAGGGGCCAACGTCCTGACTTTC,CASSERTGGANVLTF
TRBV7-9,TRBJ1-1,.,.,TGTGCCAGCAGTACCCAGGACGGAATGAACACTGAAGCTTTCTTT,CASSTQDGMNTEAFF
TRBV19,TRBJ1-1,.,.,TGTGCCAGTACGGGGAGGGGCGGGAACACTGAAGCTTTCTTT,CASTGRGGNTEAFF
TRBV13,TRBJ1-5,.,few,TGTGCCAGCAGCTTAGCAGGGGCTTACAGCAATCAGCCCCAGCATTTT,CASSLAGAYSNQPQHF
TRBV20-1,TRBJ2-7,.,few,TGCAGTGCTAGAGATTCGGGTCAGGGCGTCGGGGAGCAGTACTTC,CSARDSGQGVGEQYF
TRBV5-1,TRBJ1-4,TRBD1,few,TGCGCCAGCAGTCCAATCACAGGGGTGGCTAATGAAAAACTGTTTTTT,CASSPITGVANEKLFF
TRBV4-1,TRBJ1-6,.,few,TGCGCCAGCAGCCAAGGTCGATGGACCCAAGAGGCCCTCCACTTT,CASSQGRWTQEALHF
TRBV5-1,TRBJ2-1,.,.,TGCGCCAGCAGCTTGGCGGCAGGGTGGAATGAGCAGTTCTTC,CASSLAAGWNEQFF
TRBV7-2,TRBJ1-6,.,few,TGTGCCAGCAGCTTAGTTTCCGTGGGGACCCTCCACTTT,CASSLVSVGTLHF
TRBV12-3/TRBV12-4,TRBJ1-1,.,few,TGTGCCAGCAGTATCCGGGGGGGGGACACTGAAGCTTTCTTT,CASSIRGGDTEAFF
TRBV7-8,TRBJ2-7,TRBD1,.,TGTGCCAGCAGCGAGGCGGCAGGGGGCTACGGCTACGAGCAGTACTTC,CASSEAAGGYGYEQYF
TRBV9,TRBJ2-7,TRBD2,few,TGTGCCAGCAGCGCATCTAGCGGGACCCCCTACGAGCAGTACTTC,CASSASSGTPYEQYF
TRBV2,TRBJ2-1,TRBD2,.,TGTGCCAGCAGAACTACTAGGCTAGCGGGGATACGGTCCTACAATGAGCAGTTCTTC,CASRTTRLAGIRSYNEQFF
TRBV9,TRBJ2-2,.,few,TGTGCCAGCAGCCCGAGGAGGGCGGGGACCGGGGAGCTGTTTTTT,CASSPRRAGTGELFF
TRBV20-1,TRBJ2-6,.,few,TGCAGTGCTAGCCACAGACCCTCTGGGGCCAACGTCCTGACTTTC,CSASHRPSGANVLTF
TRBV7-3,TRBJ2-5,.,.,TGTGCCAGCAGCTTAACCGGGACGACGGAGACCCAGTACTTC,CASSLTGTTETQYF
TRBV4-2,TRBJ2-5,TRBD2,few,TGTGCCAGCAGCCAAGAGGTGTCTAGCGGGGGGACCCAGTACTTC,CASSQEVSSGGTQYF
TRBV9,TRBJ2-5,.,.,TGTGCCAGCAGCGTCTTCGAGGGGGGAGGCCAAGAGACCCAGTACTTC,CASSVFEGGGQETQYF
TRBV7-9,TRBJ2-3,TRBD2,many,TGTGCCAGCAGCCATGGGACTAGCGGCACAGATACGCAGTATTTT,CASSHGTSGTDTQYF
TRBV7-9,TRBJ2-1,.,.,TGTGCCAGCAGCCTTACCGACAGGAGTGAGCAGTTCTTC,CASSLTDRSEQFF
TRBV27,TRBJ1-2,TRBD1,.,TGTGCCAGCAGTCCCGCGACAGGGAGCCCACTCTATGGCTACACCTTC,CASSPATGSPLYGYTF
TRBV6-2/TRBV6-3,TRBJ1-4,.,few,TGTGCCAGCAGTCCCAGTGAAAAACTGTTTTTT,CASSPSEKLFF
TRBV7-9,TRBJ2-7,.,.,TGTGCCAGCAGCCCCGCGAACACCGCCTACGAGCAGTACTTC,CASSPANTAYEQYF
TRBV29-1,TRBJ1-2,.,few,TGCAGCGTTGAAGATCTGAGGTCCTACGAGGTGGGGCACTATGGCTACACCTTC,CSVEDLRSYEVGHYGYTF